The sequence of this T cell receptor (beta chain) was determined in a study of blood T cell repertoires in COVID-19. Study as a whole: Acute and convalescent COVID-19 samples came from the United States, Italy and Spain. Sources were T cells, B-cell-depleted T cells, or PBMCs; the material itself was cDNA or gDNA.

In the authors' workflow: Amplification from reference gene primers served as the basis for estimated nucleated cell counts. Sequencing used immunoSEQ multiplex PCR; TCRdb keeps in-frame clones, though not all of them. V and J calls and clone size are those listed in that table; D and trimming were worked out from the DNA. The sample has fewer than 100,000 clones, nearly 90% seen once. CDR3 length equals 14 residues. The germline V gene has CDR1 KGHSH and CDR2 LQKENI. Trimming took off 3 bases at V and 3 bases at J, with 12 bases between the two ends. This chain connects TRBV18 to TRBJ2-7; a weak D match, TRBD1 (6 bases). The origin of this receptor is a man between 65 and 85 years old with acute or convalescent COVID-19. Source material: peripheral blood. The CDR3: CASSPGTKDYEQYF. The CDR3 DNA reads TGTGCCAGCTCACCCGGGACAAAGGACTACGAGCAGTACTTC.